These 11 T cell receptor beta chains were all obtained from the same sample, sequenced in a study of T cell responses to AZD1222 COVID-19 vaccine. The method was immunoSEQ multiplex PCR; TCRdb's version includes in-frame clones alone and lacks a portion of them. The data show approximately 110,000 clones, roughly 84% seen once. This specimen consisted of peripheral blood, obtained on day 0 of AZD1222 vaccination. The receptors originated from an adult in good health.

The chain links TRBV2 to TRBJ1-3, with a weak D call TRBD1 (6 bases). The V gene lost 5 bases and the J gene lost 2 bases, with 13 bases spanning the gap. The CDR3 covers 15 residues. Per the germline V gene, CDR1 is SNHLY and CDR2 is FYNNEI. In DNA form, the CDR3 reads TGTGCCAGCAGTAAGGCCCAGGGGACTGGAAACACCATATATTTT. This translates into CASSKAQGTGNTIYF.

The CDR3 region is CASSPGQGSYNEQFF. For the CDR3, the DNA is TGTGCCAGCAGCCCGGGACAGGGGTCCTACAATGAGCAGTTCTTC. This chain links TRBV7-9 with TRBJ2-1, with 10 bases aligning to TRBD1. The CDR3 covers 15 residues. Germline V gene lookup returns CDR1 SEHNR and CDR2 FQNEAQ (reference sequence). With V trimmed by 5 bases and J by 1 base, 2 bases remained unmatched.

The rearrangement uses TRBV6-1 and TRBJ1-1; 10 bases fit TRBD1. Germline-derived CDR1 and CDR2 are MNHNS and SASEGT. The V gene end was trimmed by 4 bases and the J gene end by 4 bases; junction bases not matched to a gene: 6. The CDR3 has 15 residues. CDR3 amino acids: CASSGQGARRTEAFF. The CDR3 coding sequence is TGTGCCAGCAGTGGACAGGGGGCGCGTCGCACTGAAGCTTTCTTT.

The chain is built from TRBV25-1 and TRBJ2-7, with 7 bases identical to TRBD1. From germline, CDR1 is MGHDK and CDR2 SYGVNS. This CDR3 has 14 residues. J gave up 5 bases and V 3 bases, and 7 bases lay outside the gene matches. Here the CDR3 DNA reads TGTGCCAGCAGTGATGTGACAGGGATCCACGAGCAGTACTTC. This translates into CASSDVTGIHEQYF.

The CDR3 DNA reads TGTGCCAGCAGCCAAGCTTCCTCGGGCCCAACCTACGAGCAGTACTTC. It specifies CASSQASSGPTYEQYF. This chain links TRBV4-2 with TRBJ2-7; no firm D call. This CDR3 is 16 amino acids long. The V gene's germline CDR1 is LGHNA and CDR2 YNFKEQ. V dropped 1 base and J dropped 2 bases, with 15 bases sitting between them.

The chain couples TRBV5-1 to TRBJ2-3; D not certain. V was trimmed by 1 base and J by 3 bases, leaving 6 bases between them. CDR1 SGHRS and CDR2 YFSETQ come from the germline V gene. This CDR3 spans 13 amino acids. The CDR3 sequence: CASSLIRTDTQYF. CDR3 in DNA: TGCGCCAGCAGCTTGATCCGGACAGATACGCAGTATTTT.

The chain recombines TRBV28 with TRBJ1-1, with 8 bases identical to TRBD1. The CDR3 contains 15 residues. Germline V lookup: CDR1 MDHEN, CDR2 SYDVKM. The trim removed 3 bases at V and 6 bases at J, leaving 9 bases unmatched. CDR3 nucleotides: TGTGCCAGCAGTTTGGAATCCAGGGGGCGATCTGAAGCTTTCTTT. This translates into CASSLESRGRSEAFF. Using reference TRBV28 and TRBJ1-1 for the parts outside the CDR3, the full variable domain is DVKVTQSSRYLVKRTGEKVFLECVQDMDHENMFWYRQDPGLGLRLIYFSYDVKMKEKGDIPEGYSVSREKKERFSLILESASTNQTSMYLCASSLESRGRSEAFFGQGTRLTVV.

The chain has TRBV30 and TRBJ2-1, with TRBD1 identical over 8 bases. Looked up from germline, CDR1 is GTSNPN and CDR2 is SVGIG (reference sequence). V trimming: 4 bases; J trimming: 8 bases; junction bases outside the gene matches: 4. The CDR3 is 12 residues long. DNA for the CDR3: TGTGCCTGGAATACAGGGGGACATGAGCAGTTCTTC. Protein product: CAWNTGGHEQFF. Complete variable domain (other parts from reference TRBV30 and TRBJ2-1): SQTIHQWPATLVQPVGSPLSLECTVEGTSNPNLYWYRQAAGRGLQLLFYSVGIGQISSEVPQNLSASRPQDRQFILSSKKLLLSDSGFYLCAWNTGGHEQFFGPGTRLTVL.

V usage is TRBV3-1 (or the pseudogene TRBV3-2) and J usage is TRBJ2-5, with 14 bases identical to TRBD2. V lost 1 base to trimming and J lost 5 bases; unmatched junction nucleotides: 12. The CDR3 length is 19 residues. Germline CDR1 LGHDT, CDR2 YNNKEL (reference sequence). The DNA of the CDR3 is TGTGCCAGCAGCCAAGTGAAGAGGACTAGCGGGGGGCCACGGGAGACCCAGTACTTC. Translation: CASSQVKRTSGGPRETQYF.

This chain joins TRBV2 and TRBJ2-7; TRBD2 is a possible D gene (5 bases). V lost 4 bases to trimming and J lost 4 bases, with 8 bases between them. CDR3 length: 12 residues. Per germline, CDR1 SNHLY and CDR2 FYNNEI. The CDR3 nucleotides are TGTGCCAGCAGTGGGACGGGGTACGAGCAGTACTTC. It specifies CASSGTGYEQYF.

The rearrangement uses TRBV9 and TRBJ1-4; D gene unclear. Trimming removed 4 bases at V and 2 bases at J, with 6 bases between. CDR1 is SGDLS and CDR2 is YYNGEE in the germline V gene. This CDR3 contains 13 residues. CDR3 residues: CASSPRTNEKLFF. As DNA, the CDR3 is TGTGCCAGCAGCCCGCGGACTAATGAAAAACTGTTTTTT. Full variable domain (outside the CDR3, taken from reference TRBV9 and TRBJ1-4): DSGVTQTPKHLITATGQRVTLRCSPRSGDLSVYWYQQSLDQGLQFLIQYYNGEERAKGNILERFSAQQFPDLHSELNLSSLELGDSALYFCASSPRTNEKLFFGSGTQLSVL.